Listed below are T cell receptor beta chains from one sample, sequenced in a study of blood T cell repertoires in COVID-19. The table came from immunoSEQ multiplex PCR; TCRdb's copy has only in-frame clones and leaves some out. Here the sample spans about 230,000 clones, roughly 89% being singletons. Sequenced sample: PBMCs or T cells enriched from blood (not recorded which). The receptors were gathered from a woman in her 30s with acute COVID-19. CDR3s include the opening cysteine and the closing phenylalanine or tryptophan. D genes are given only for firm matches. Size is stated for part of the rows, as once, few or many counts, or as a class when the clone is expanded.

CASSDRGSREQFF | TGTGCCAGCAGTGACAGGGGATCGCGGGAGCAGTTCTTC | few | TRBV6-1 | NA | TRBJ2-1
CASSIEGRGMEGYTF | TGTGCCAGTAGTATAGAGGGCAGGGGAATGGAGGGCTACACCTTC | NA | TRBV19 | NA | TRBJ1-2
CASSLGGQANSPLHF | TGTGCCAGCAGCTTGGGCGGGCAGGCCAATTCACCCCTCCACTTT | NA | TRBV5-5 | NA | TRBJ1-6
CASSDTVAGGPDEQFF | TGCGCCAGCAGTGATACTGTAGCGGGGGGGCCTGATGAGCAGTTCTTC | NA | TRBV10-1 | TRBD2 | TRBJ2-1
CSVEDRSGGDYEQYF | TGCAGCGTTGAAGATCGTAGCGGGGGGGATTACGAGCAGTACTTC | NA | TRBV29-1 | TRBD2 | TRBJ2-7
CASSLGTDNQPQHF | TGCGCCAGCAGCTTGGGGACAGATAATCAGCCCCAGCATTTT | NA | TRBV5-1 | NA | TRBJ1-5
CATPLTEGMFTDTQYF | TGTGCCACCCCTTTGACAGAAGGAATGTTTACAGATACGCAGTATTTT | NA | TRBV6-4 | NA | TRBJ2-3
CASARSGYRAEAFF | TGTGCCAGCGCCCGCAGCGGTTATCGGGCTGAAGCTTTCTTT | NA | TRBV27 | NA | TRBJ1-1
CASSARVPIYNEQFF | TGTGCCAGCAGCGCCAGGGTTCCTATATACAATGAGCAGTTCTTC | NA | TRBV11-2 | NA | TRBJ2-1
CATSDAQGAQDQPQHF | TGTGCCACCAGTGATGCCCAGGGGGCGCAGGATCAGCCCCAGCATTTT | NA | TRBV24-1 | TRBD1 | TRBJ1-5
CASSLSGAPRIEGYTF | TGCGCCAGCAGCTTGTCTGGGGCACCACGAATTGAGGGCTACACCTTC | once | TRBV5-1 | NA | TRBJ1-2
CASSEWGVSGNTIYF | TGTGCCAGCAGTGAATGGGGGGTCTCTGGAAACACCATATATTTT | once | TRBV6-1 | NA | TRBJ1-3
CASSLARLAGAGELFF | TGTGCCAGCAGCTTAGCGAGACTAGCGGGGGCCGGGGAGCTGTTTTTT | NA | TRBV7-8 | TRBD2 | TRBJ2-2
CASSPAGGAKGYTF | TGTGCCAGCAGCCCAGCGGGGGGGGCTAAAGGCTACACCTTC | NA | TRBV9 | NA | TRBJ1-2
CASSSPRLAGADTQYF | TGTGCCAGCAGTTCCCCCAGACTAGCCGGGGCAGATACGCAGTATTTT | NA | TRBV6-5 | TRBD2 | TRBJ2-3
CATSRDVAVETQYF | TGTGCCACCAGCAGAGATGTGGCGGTAGAGACCCAGTACTTC | NA | TRBV15 | NA | TRBJ2-5
CASSPPGSGGYTF | TGTGCCAGCAGCCCACCAGGATCTGGAGGCTACACCTTC | NA | TRBV3-1/TRBV3-2 | NA | TRBJ1-2
CASSSTGLTSTDTQYF | TGTGCCAGCAGCTCCACTGGGCTAACGAGCACAGATACGCAGTATTTT | once | TRBV7-6 | NA | TRBJ2-3
CASSYLGGSYNEQFF | TGCGCCAGCTCCTACTTGGGGGGCTCCTACAATGAGCAGTTCTTC | NA | TRBV5-1 | NA | TRBJ2-1
CASSFEQNTEAFF | TGTGCCAGCAGCTTTGAGCAAAACACTGAAGCTTTCTTT | few | TRBV7-9 | NA | TRBJ1-1
CASSLVGLGGNQPQHF | TGTGCCAGCAGCTTAGTTGGACTGGGAGGCAATCAGCCCCAGCATTTT | NA | TRBV7-2 | NA | TRBJ1-5
CARSLGGSAINYGYTF | TGTGCCAGAAGCTTGGGAGGGAGCGCGATTAACTATGGCTACACCTTC | NA | TRBV5-3 | NA | TRBJ1-2
CASKELMNTEAFF | TGTGCCAGTAAGGAGCTCATGAACACTGAAGCTTTCTTT | NA | TRBV19 | NA | TRBJ1-1
CASSQELAETQYF | TGCGCCAGCAGCCAAGAACTAGCAGAGACCCAGTACTTC | NA | TRBV4-1 | NA | TRBJ2-5
CASSRFGTSGEQYF | TGCGCCAGCAGTCGATTTGGGACATCGGGGGAGCAGTACTTC | NA | TRBV10-1 | NA | TRBJ2-7
CASSYGGTNEKLFF | TGTGCCAGCAGTTACGGGGGGACTAATGAAAAACTGTTTTTT | NA | TRBV6-5 | NA | TRBJ1-4
CASGRPHGYTF | TGTGCCAGTGGGAGACCGCATGGCTACACCTTC | NA | TRBV27 | NA | TRBJ1-2
CASSREGTEAFF | TGTGCCAGCAGCCGGGAGGGCACTGAAGCTTTCTTT | NA | TRBV13 | NA | TRBJ1-1